The rows below give T cell receptor beta chains drawn from one sample of a study of blood T cell repertoires in COVID-19. Profiling relied on immunoSEQ multiplex PCR, and the TCRdb table lists in-frame clones only, not all of them. The sample yields around 250,000 clones, 70% to 90% seen once. Sequenced sample: PBMCs or T cells enriched from blood (not recorded which). These receptors all come from a woman in her 50s who had been exposed to COVID-19. The CDR3 runs from the conserved cysteine through the conserved F or W. A D gene is named only where the DNA matches it firmly. The size field is filled for only some rows; it gives once, few, many or a size class.

d_gene: -; abundance: -; v_gene: TRBV5-4; j_gene: TRBJ2-1; CDR3aa: CASTDRQGGTYNEQFF; CDR3nt: TGTGCCAGCACCGATCGCCAGGGGGGCACCTACAATGAGCAGTTCTTC
d_gene: -; abundance: -; v_gene: TRBV10-3; j_gene: TRBJ2-2; CDR3aa: CATTGTPNTGELFF; CDR3nt: TGTGCCACTACAGGGACCCCGAACACCGGGGAGCTGTTTTTT
d_gene: -; abundance: -; v_gene: TRBV28; j_gene: TRBJ1-1; CDR3aa: CASTTFSGYRSEAFF; CDR3nt: TGTGCCAGCACCACCTTTTCGGGTTACAGGTCTGAAGCTTTCTTT
d_gene: TRBD1; abundance: -; v_gene: TRBV7-3; j_gene: TRBJ1-1; CDR3aa: CASSLTGDRGTEAFF; CDR3nt: TGTGCCAGCAGCTTAACGGGGGACAGGGGCACTGAAGCTTTCTTT
d_gene: TRBD2; abundance: -; v_gene: TRBV19; j_gene: TRBJ2-3; CDR3aa: CASSIGRGAPDTQYF; CDR3nt: TGTGCCAGTAGTATCGGGCGGGGGGCCCCAGATACGCAGTATTTT
d_gene: TRBD2; abundance: few; v_gene: TRBV28; j_gene: TRBJ2-3; CDR3aa: CASNPLFLAGGRDTQYF; CDR3nt: TGTGCCAGCAATCCCCTCTTTTTAGCGGGGGGGCGGGATACGCAGTATTTT
d_gene: -; abundance: -; v_gene: TRBV28; j_gene: TRBJ1-5; CDR3aa: CASRPGQLNQPQHF; CDR3nt: TGTGCCAGCAGGCCTGGACAGTTAAATCAGCCCCAGCATTTT
d_gene: TRBD1; abundance: -; v_gene: TRBV5-4; j_gene: TRBJ2-5; CDR3aa: CASSSGTGLIGYF; CDR3nt: TGTGCCAGCAGCTCCGGGACAGGGTTAATAGGGTACTTC
d_gene: TRBD1; abundance: -; v_gene: TRBV19; j_gene: TRBJ1-1; CDR3aa: CASSIGTGRRAEAFF; CDR3nt: TGTGCCAGTAGTATCGGGACAGGAAGAAGGGCTGAAGCTTTCTTT
d_gene: -; abundance: -; v_gene: TRBV7-9; j_gene: TRBJ1-6; CDR3aa: CASSLPITNSPLHF; CDR3nt: TGTGCCAGCAGCCTACCGATAACTAATTCACCCCTCCACTTT
d_gene: -; abundance: -; v_gene: TRBV12-3/TRBV12-4; j_gene: TRBJ1-2; CDR3aa: CAPPGGGYTF; CDR3nt: TGTGCCCCTCCGGGGGGGGGCTACACCTTC
d_gene: TRBD1; abundance: -; v_gene: TRBV27; j_gene: TRBJ1-5; CDR3aa: CASSSDRLAGPQHF; CDR3nt: TGTGCCAGCAGTTCGGACAGGCTGGCCGGGCCCCAGCATTTT
d_gene: -; abundance: -; v_gene: TRBV5-1; j_gene: TRBJ2-5; CDR3aa: CASSSSGGLQETQYF; CDR3nt: TGCGCCAGCAGCTCGTCCGGGGGACTCCAAGAGACCCAGTACTTC
d_gene: -; abundance: -; v_gene: TRBV10-3; j_gene: TRBJ1-1; CDR3aa: CAIIDSLNTEAFF; CDR3nt: TGTGCCATCATAGACAGCTTGAACACTGAAGCTTTCTTT
d_gene: TRBD1; abundance: once; v_gene: TRBV28; j_gene: TRBJ2-7; CDR3aa: CASSGQGGYEQYF; CDR3nt: TGTGCCAGCAGTGGACAGGGGGGCTACGAGCAGTACTTC
d_gene: TRBD2; abundance: -; v_gene: TRBV5-1; j_gene: TRBJ2-5; CDR3aa: CASSSEPWTSPGETQYF; CDR3nt: TGCGCCAGCAGCTCCGAGCCCTGGACTAGTCCGGGAGAGACCCAGTACTTC
d_gene: -; abundance: many; v_gene: TRBV28; j_gene: TRBJ2-7; CDR3aa: CASSWGGALPYEQYF; CDR3nt: TGTGCCAGCAGTTGGGGGGGGGCTTTGCCCTACGAGCAGTACTTC
d_gene: -; abundance: -; v_gene: TRBV12-3/TRBV12-4; j_gene: TRBJ1-1; CDR3aa: CASRRGYSTAFF; CDR3nt: TGTGCCAGCAGAAGGGGTTACTCAACGGCTTTCTTT
d_gene: -; abundance: -; v_gene: TRBV14; j_gene: TRBJ2-2; CDR3aa: CASSPTRLSNTGELFF; CDR3nt: TGTGCCAGCAGCCCCACGAGGCTCTCGAACACCGGGGAGCTGTTTTTT
d_gene: -; abundance: -; v_gene: TRBV7-8; j_gene: TRBJ2-7; CDR3aa: CASSYGASSYEQYF; CDR3nt: TGTGCCAGCAGCTACGGAGCAAGCTCCTACGAGCAGTACTTC
d_gene: -; abundance: once; v_gene: TRBV7-9; j_gene: TRBJ1-5; CDR3aa: CASSSVNGQNNQPQHF; CDR3nt: TGTGCCAGCAGCTCGGTAAACGGACAGAACAATCAGCCCCAGCATTTT
d_gene: -; abundance: -; v_gene: TRBV6-5; j_gene: TRBJ1-1; CDR3aa: CASSYPGLGEAFF; CDR3nt: TGTGCCAGCAGTTACCCTGGACTCGGTGAAGCTTTCTTT
d_gene: -; abundance: -; v_gene: TRBV6-4; j_gene: TRBJ1-1; CDR3aa: CASSDRVLEAFF; CDR3nt: TGTGCCAGCAGTGACCGTGTCTTAGAAGCTTTCTTT
d_gene: -; abundance: -; v_gene: TRBV30; j_gene: TRBJ1-3; CDR3aa: CAWSAPGPPGRAIYF; CDR3nt: TGTGCCTGGAGCGCACCCGGGCCCCCGGGGAGGGCCATATATTTT
d_gene: -; abundance: -; v_gene: TRBV19; j_gene: TRBJ2-5; CDR3aa: CATSVGGRETQYF; CDR3nt: TGTGCCACCTCGGTCGGGGGACGGGAGACCCAGTACTTC
d_gene: TRBD1; abundance: -; v_gene: TRBV5-5; j_gene: TRBJ1-1; CDR3aa: CASSLRTGGLEAFF; CDR3nt: TGTGCCAGCAGCTTAAGGACAGGGGGCCTCGAAGCTTTCTTT
d_gene: -; abundance: -; v_gene: TRBV5-1; j_gene: TRBJ1-3; CDR3aa: CASSWGGSVAGNTIYF; CDR3nt: TGCGCCAGCAGCTGGGGGGGATCGGTAGCGGGAAACACCATATATTTT
d_gene: TRBD1; abundance: -; v_gene: TRBV9; j_gene: TRBJ2-1; CDR3aa: CASSVVGTGGHNEQFF; CDR3nt: TGTGCCAGCAGCGTAGTCGGGACAGGGGGTCACAATGAGCAGTTCTTC
d_gene: -; abundance: -; v_gene: TRBV6-5; j_gene: TRBJ1-3; CDR3aa: CASSYAPGSGNTIYF; CDR3nt: TGTGCCAGCAGTTACGCCCCGGGATCCGGAAACACCATATATTTT
d_gene: -; abundance: once; v_gene: TRBV7-9; j_gene: TRBJ1-2; CDR3aa: CASSASSPSNYGYTF; CDR3nt: TGTGCCAGCAGCGCCTCGAGCCCCTCTAACTATGGCTACACCTTC
d_gene: TRBD1; abundance: -; v_gene: TRBV19; j_gene: TRBJ2-2; CDR3aa: CATRAQGAPPGELFF; CDR3nt: TGTGCCACACGAGCCCAGGGGGCGCCTCCCGGGGAGCTGTTTTTT
d_gene: -; abundance: once; v_gene: TRBV25-1; j_gene: TRBJ1-2; CDR3aa: CASSEFGRGESYTF; CDR3nt: TGTGCCAGCAGTGAATTCGGCAGGGGTGAGAGCTACACCTTC
d_gene: TRBD1; abundance: -; v_gene: TRBV30; j_gene: TRBJ2-3; CDR3aa: CAWSQDRGDTQYF; CDR3nt: TGTGCCTGGAGTCAAGACAGGGGCGATACGCAGTATTTT
d_gene: -; abundance: -; v_gene: TRBV5-4; j_gene: TRBJ1-1; CDR3aa: CASSLERDEAFF; CDR3nt: TGTGCCAGCAGCTTGGAGAGGGATGAAGCTTTCTTT
d_gene: -; abundance: -; v_gene: TRBV14; j_gene: TRBJ2-2; CDR3aa: CASSQEGRWLAEPGELFF; CDR3nt: TGTGCCAGCAGCCAAGAAGGTCGGTGGCTAGCCGAACCCGGGGAGCTGTTTTTT
d_gene: -; abundance: -; v_gene: TRBV14; j_gene: TRBJ1-2; CDR3aa: CASSQDWTEPGGYTF; CDR3nt: TGTGCCAGCAGCCAAGACTGGACGGAGCCGGGAGGCTACACCTTC
d_gene: TRBD1; abundance: -; v_gene: TRBV5-1; j_gene: TRBJ2-1; CDR3aa: CASSLTGGVNEQFF; CDR3nt: TGCGCCAGCAGCCTGACAGGGGGGGTCAATGAGCAGTTCTTC
d_gene: -; abundance: -; v_gene: TRBV5-6; j_gene: TRBJ1-2; CDR3aa: CASSLVGSGSYGYTF; CDR3nt: TGTGCCAGCAGCTTGGTGGGCAGCGGGAGCTATGGCTACACCTTC
d_gene: TRBD1; abundance: -; v_gene: TRBV28; j_gene: TRBJ2-5; CDR3aa: CASSPGGWETQYF; CDR3nt: TGTGCCAGCAGTCCAGGGGGCTGGGAGACCCAGTACTTC
d_gene: TRBD2; abundance: -; v_gene: TRBV4-1; j_gene: TRBJ2-1; CDR3aa: CASSQAQTSGGYYEQFF; CDR3nt: TGCGCCAGCAGCCAAGCCCAAACTAGCGGGGGTTATTATGAGCAGTTCTTC